This is a list of T cell receptor beta chains from one sample in a study of cytomegalovirus exposure and HLA in healthy donors. Generated by immunoSEQ multiplex PCR, the TCRdb table keeps only in-frame clones and is missing some. The table for this sample gives 60,000 to 75,000 clones. The material sequenced was PBMCs. The receptors were gathered from a female donor in good health and CMV-seropositive. CDR3s include the opening cysteine and the closing phenylalanine or tryptophan. A D gene is named only where the DNA matches it firmly. Clone size is given for some rows only: seen once, a few or many times, or a class if the clone is expanded.

cdr3_nt,cdr3_aa,d_call,v_call,clone_size,j_call
TGTGCCAGCAGCTTGAAGGGGGAAAGAGCAGATACGCAGTATTTT,CASSLKGERADTQYF,-,TRBV5-4,-,TRBJ2-3
TGTGCCAGCAGCTTAGTTCCGGGCACAGATACGCAGTATTTT,CASSLVPGTDTQYF,-,TRBV11-2,-,TRBJ2-3
TGCGCCAGCAGCTTCGGAGACGAACACAATGAGCAGTTCTTC,CASSFGDEHNEQFF,-,TRBV5-1,-,TRBJ2-1
TGTGCCAGCAGCGAAGTCGGGGCTAGCGGGATAGGGAATATCAATGAGCAGTTCTTC,CASSEVGASGIGNINEQFF,TRBD2,TRBV11-2,-,TRBJ2-1
TGTGCCAGCAGTCTAGCCTTGAGCTCCTACGAGCAGTACTTC,CASSLALSSYEQYF,-,TRBV28,-,TRBJ2-7
TGTGCCAGCAGCTTAGGGGGCGCTGGGGCCAACGTCCTGACTTTC,CASSLGGAGANVLTF,TRBD1,TRBV6-5,-,TRBJ2-6
TGTGCCAGCAGCTTGCCCCCGGGGACTGAAGCTTTCTTT,CASSLPPGTEAFF,-,TRBV7-9,-,TRBJ1-1
TGTGCCAGCAGTTACCGGGGACAGGGTATTGAAAAACTGTTTTTT,CASSYRGQGIEKLFF,TRBD1,TRBV6-5,-,TRBJ1-4
TGTGCCAGCAGGCGGGACGAACCGAACACCGGGGAGCTGTTTTTT,CASRRDEPNTGELFF,-,TRBV6-6,-,TRBJ2-2
TGTGCCAGTAGTCCAACGAGACAGGGAGAGGTTCGGTCGGGTCAGCCCCAGCATTTT,CASSPTRQGEVRSGQPQHF,TRBD1,TRBV19,-,TRBJ1-5
TGTGCCAGCAGTCACTTCTACGAGCAGTACTTC,CASSHFYEQYF,-,TRBV28,-,TRBJ2-7
TGCGCCAGCAAAGAGGGAGGGAACACAGATACGCAGTATTTT,CASKEGGNTDTQYF,TRBD2,TRBV5-1,-,TRBJ2-3
TGCGCCAGCAGCCAAGATACCGGGTGGAGCTATGGCTACACCTTC,CASSQDTGWSYGYTF,-,TRBV4-1,-,TRBJ1-2
TGTGCCAGTAGTATGTCTTCGGGACAGCTGAACACTGAAGCTTTCTTT,CASSMSSGQLNTEAFF,TRBD1,TRBV19,medium-sized,TRBJ1-1
TGTGCCAGCTCACCACCTTACCCGGGGACAAAGGGCAATGAAGCTTTCTTT,CASSPPYPGTKGNEAFF,-,TRBV18,-,TRBJ1-1
TGCGCCAGCAGCCGTGAGGGACAGCCCCACAATGAGCAGTTCTTC,CASSREGQPHNEQFF,TRBD1,TRBV5-1,-,TRBJ2-1
TGTGCCAGCAGTTCCTCCGGGACATCTTATAGCAATCAGCCCCAGCATTTT,CASSSSGTSYSNQPQHF,-,TRBV28,-,TRBJ1-5
TGTGCCAGCAGCGTAGGGCAGGGCAATCAGCCCCAGCATTTT,CASSVGQGNQPQHF,-,TRBV9,-,TRBJ1-5
TGTGCCAGCTCACGGGGGGCCTACGAGCAGTACTTC,CASSRGAYEQYF,-,TRBV18,-,TRBJ2-7
TGCAGCTGTATCCACCGCGGGACAGAAAATAGCGCCTACGAGCAGTACTTC,CSCIHRGTENSAYEQYF,-,TRBV29-1,-,TRBJ2-7
TGCAGCGTCCGTGGGGGGAGCTCAGATACGCAGTATTTT,CSVRGGSSDTQYF,-,TRBV29-1,-,TRBJ2-3
TGTGCTAGTGGTTTAGGGGGGGTTGGAACTGAAGCTTTCTTT,CASGLGGVGTEAFF,-,TRBV12-5,-,TRBJ1-1
TGTGCCAGCTCACTCCCCGACAGGGCGAACACTGAAGCTTTCTTT,CASSLPDRANTEAFF,TRBD1,TRBV18,-,TRBJ1-1
TGTGCCACCAGCCTTAGGACAGCCTCCTACGAGCAGTACTTC,CATSLRTASYEQYF,-,TRBV15,-,TRBJ2-7
TGTGCCAGCAGTGAACCAGGTCTGTTCTATGGCTACACCTTC,CASSEPGLFYGYTF,-,TRBV6-1,-,TRBJ1-2
TGTGCCAGCAGTGGAGGAGGACAGGGGATGGTCACAGATACGCAGTATTTT,CASSGGGQGMVTDTQYF,TRBD1,TRBV6-1,-,TRBJ2-3
TGCGCCAGCAGCCCGATGACAGACCTGCTCGGAAACACCATATATTTT,CASSPMTDLLGNTIYF,-,TRBV4-1,-,TRBJ1-3
TGTGCCAGCAGCTGGGGGACGGGACTCTACGAGCAGTACTTC,CASSWGTGLYEQYF,-,TRBV5-6,-,TRBJ2-7
TGTGCCAGCAGTTTCTCTCCCTACGAGCAGTACTTC,CASSFSPYEQYF,-,TRBV28,-,TRBJ2-7
TGTGCCAGCAGCGTACTTGGGGGGCAAGAGACCCAGTACTTC,CASSVLGGQETQYF,-,TRBV9,-,TRBJ2-5
TGTGCCAGCAGCTGGGGACAGATCCAAGAGACCCAGTACTTC,CASSWGQIQETQYF,TRBD1,TRBV6-5,-,TRBJ2-5
TGCAGCGTCCGGACAGGGGGGAACTATGGCTACACCTTC,CSVRTGGNYGYTF,TRBD1,TRBV29-1,-,TRBJ1-2
TGCGCCAGCAGCTCCCGGGAGGGCCCTCTTTACGAGCAGTACTTC,CASSSREGPLYEQYF,TRBD2,TRBV5-1,-,TRBJ2-7
TGTGCCAGCTCACCACTTCCTAGCGGGCCAAGCTCCTACAATGAGCAGTTCTTC,CASSPLPSGPSSYNEQFF,TRBD2,TRBV18,-,TRBJ2-1
TGTGCCAGCCGACAGGGGGGGTCCTACGAGCAGTACTTC,CASRQGGSYEQYF,TRBD1,TRBV7-2,-,TRBJ2-7
TGCGCCAGCAGCGTAACTAGCGGAACCTACGAGCAGTACTTC,CASSVTSGTYEQYF,TRBD2,TRBV5-1,-,TRBJ2-7
TGTGCCAGCTCACGGCCCCTAGCGGGAGGGGACAATGAGCAGTTCTTC,CASSRPLAGGDNEQFF,TRBD2,TRBV18,-,TRBJ2-1
TGTGCCAGCTCACCTGGGAGCGGTGGGCCCTACGAGCAGTACTTC,CASSPGSGGPYEQYF,-,TRBV18,-,TRBJ2-7
TGCAGCGTTGAAGGTCCACAGGAGATGGCCTACGAGCAGTACTTC,CSVEGPQEMAYEQYF,-,TRBV29-1,-,TRBJ2-7